This T cell receptor beta chain was obtained from a study of blood T cells in healthy people across ages. General study results and limits: Among long-lived donors, naive CD4+ cells were more numerous and diversity higher than in aged donors. No one knew whether donors had CMV, which possibly confounded expanded clonotype changes.

Regarding this clonotype: No antigen is known for it.

V was clipped by 5 bases and J by 7 bases; unmatched bases: 9. The CDR3 extends over 14 amino acids. Germline V gene data show CDR1 as SGHRS and CDR2 as YFSETQ. Primers used in a second PCR of about 6 to 11 cycles were a sample-barcoded 5' primer and a J-beta primer mix. A minimum of 3 million CDR3-containing paired-end reads was obtained for each sample. TCRdb re-derived calls from the 5' RACE reads in MiXCR, one entry per CDR3 protein. Among 980,000 or so distinct CDR3 sequences listed, under 50% were seen once. The people who gave samples were healthy Caucasians from Russia, aged roughly 6 to 100. The TCR comes from a man aged 25 to 45 in good health. The sample consisted of blood. The chain employs TRBV5-1 and TRBJ2-7, with TRBD1 matching 10 bases. The CDR3 reads CASRSGTGAGEQYF. In DNA, the CDR3 is TGCGCCAGCAGATCCGGGACAGGGGCTGGTGAGCAGTACTTC.